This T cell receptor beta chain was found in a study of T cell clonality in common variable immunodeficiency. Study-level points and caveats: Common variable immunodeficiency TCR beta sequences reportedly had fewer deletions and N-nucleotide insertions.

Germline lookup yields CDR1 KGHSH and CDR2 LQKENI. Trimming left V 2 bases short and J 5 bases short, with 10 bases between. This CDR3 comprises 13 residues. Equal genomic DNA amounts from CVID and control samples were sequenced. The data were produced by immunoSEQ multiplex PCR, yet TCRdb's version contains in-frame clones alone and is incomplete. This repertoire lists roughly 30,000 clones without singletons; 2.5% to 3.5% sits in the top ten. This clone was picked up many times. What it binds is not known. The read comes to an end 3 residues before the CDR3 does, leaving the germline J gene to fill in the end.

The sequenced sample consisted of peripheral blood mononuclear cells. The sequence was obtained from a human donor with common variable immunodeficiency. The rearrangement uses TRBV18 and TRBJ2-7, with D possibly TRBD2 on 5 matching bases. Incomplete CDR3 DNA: TGTGCCAGCTCACCAGCTAGCAGAGACGAG. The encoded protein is CASSPASRDE. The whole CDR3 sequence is CASSPASRDEQYF.